Many counts were recorded for the clone carrying this T cell receptor (beta chain). Antigen specificity is unknown. From the 5' RACE reads, TCRdb called clonotypes with MiXCR, one entry per CDR3 protein. The sample consists of roughly 570,000 distinct CDR3 sequences, more than 9% of them appearing once. J gave up 5 bases and V 3 bases, and 9 bases lay outside the gene matches. This CDR3 is built from 17 residues. Germline V gene sequence: CDR1 KGHDR, CDR2 SFDVKD. Only healthy Caucasians were enrolled as donors. The entry originates in a study of identical twins. Study-level points and caveats: Modelling underestimated the level of out-of-frame TCR alpha sharing observed in monozygotic twins. Excess twin sharing in beta out-of-frame sequences was weaker. The abundant beta clonotypes from cord blood had fewer insertions, and memory repertoires had none of this.

This same sample was also part of a study on yellow fever vaccine responses in identical twins.

Specimen: PBMCs. The sequence was obtained from a woman younger than 35 in good health. The V and J genes are TRBV24-1 and TRBJ2-5; TRBD1 matches 12 bases. In DNA, the CDR3 is TGTGCCACCAGTGATCCCCAGCCGGGACAGGGGGCGGAGACCCAGTACTTC. Encoded protein: CATSDPQPGQGAETQYF.